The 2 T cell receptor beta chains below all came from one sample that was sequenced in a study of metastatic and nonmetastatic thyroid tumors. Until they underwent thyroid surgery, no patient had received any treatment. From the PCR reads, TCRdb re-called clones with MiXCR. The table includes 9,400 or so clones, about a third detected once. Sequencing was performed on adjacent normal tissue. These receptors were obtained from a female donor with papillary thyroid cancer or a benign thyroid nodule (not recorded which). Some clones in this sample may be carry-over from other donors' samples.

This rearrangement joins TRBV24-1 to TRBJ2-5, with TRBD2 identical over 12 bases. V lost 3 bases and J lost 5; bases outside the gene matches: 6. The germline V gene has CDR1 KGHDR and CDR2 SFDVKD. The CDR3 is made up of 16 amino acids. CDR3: CATSDPTTSGRETQYF. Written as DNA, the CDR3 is TGTGCCACCAGTGATCCGACTACTAGCGGGAGGGAGACCCAGTACTTC.

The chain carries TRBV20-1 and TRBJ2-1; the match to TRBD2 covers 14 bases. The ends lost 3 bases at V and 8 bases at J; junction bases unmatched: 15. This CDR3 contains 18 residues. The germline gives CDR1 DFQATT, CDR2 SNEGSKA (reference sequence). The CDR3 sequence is CSASDVLTSGRAIYEQFF. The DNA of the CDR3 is TGCAGTGCTAGTGACGTGTTGACTAGCGGGAGGGCCATATATGAGCAGTTCTTC.